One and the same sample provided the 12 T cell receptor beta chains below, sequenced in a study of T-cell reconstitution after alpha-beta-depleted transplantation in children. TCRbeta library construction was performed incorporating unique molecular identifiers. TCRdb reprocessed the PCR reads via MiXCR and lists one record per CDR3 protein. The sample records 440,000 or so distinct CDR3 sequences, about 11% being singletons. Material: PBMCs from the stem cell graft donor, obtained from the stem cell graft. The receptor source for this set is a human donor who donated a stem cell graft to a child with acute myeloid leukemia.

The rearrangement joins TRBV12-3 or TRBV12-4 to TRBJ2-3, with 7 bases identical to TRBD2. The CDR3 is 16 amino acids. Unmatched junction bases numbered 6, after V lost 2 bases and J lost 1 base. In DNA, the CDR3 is TGTGCCAGCAGTTTAAGGTTCCGGGGGGGCACAGATACGCAGTATTTT. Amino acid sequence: CASSLRFRGGTDTQYF.

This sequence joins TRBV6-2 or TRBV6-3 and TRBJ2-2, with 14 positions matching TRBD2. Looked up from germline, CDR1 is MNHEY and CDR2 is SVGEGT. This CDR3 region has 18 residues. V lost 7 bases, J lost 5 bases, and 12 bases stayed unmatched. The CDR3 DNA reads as TGTGCCAGCATCGGGGGGACTAGCGGGAGTATCGGTACCGGGGAGCTGTTTTTT. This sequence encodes CASIGGTSGSIGTGELFF.

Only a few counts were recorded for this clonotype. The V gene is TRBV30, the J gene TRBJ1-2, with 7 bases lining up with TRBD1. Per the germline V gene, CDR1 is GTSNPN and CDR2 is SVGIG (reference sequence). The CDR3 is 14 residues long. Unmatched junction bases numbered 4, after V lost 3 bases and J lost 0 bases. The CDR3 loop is CAWRRQGSNYGYTF. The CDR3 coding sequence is TGTGCCTGGAGGCGACAGGGTTCTAACTATGGCTACACCTTC. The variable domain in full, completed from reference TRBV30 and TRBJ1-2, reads SQTIHQWPATLVQPVGSPLSLECTVEGTSNPNLYWYRQAAGRGLQLLFYSVGIGQISSEVPQNLSASRPQDRQFILSSKKLLLSDSGFYLCAWRRQGSNYGYTFGSGTRLTVV.

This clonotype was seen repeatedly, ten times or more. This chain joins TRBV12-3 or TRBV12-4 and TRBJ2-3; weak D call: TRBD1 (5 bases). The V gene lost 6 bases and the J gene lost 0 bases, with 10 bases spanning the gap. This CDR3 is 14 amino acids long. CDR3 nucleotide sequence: TGTGCCAGCAGGCAGGGAACTAGCACAGATACGCAGTATTTT. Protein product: CASRQGTSTDTQYF.

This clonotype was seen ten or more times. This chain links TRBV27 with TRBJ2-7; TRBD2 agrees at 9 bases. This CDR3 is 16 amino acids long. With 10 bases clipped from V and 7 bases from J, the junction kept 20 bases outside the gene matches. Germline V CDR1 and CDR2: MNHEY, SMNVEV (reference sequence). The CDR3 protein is CATNRLQAASGKEQYF. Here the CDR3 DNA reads TGTGCCACCAACAGGCTCCAGGCGGCTAGCGGGAAAGAGCAGTACTTC.

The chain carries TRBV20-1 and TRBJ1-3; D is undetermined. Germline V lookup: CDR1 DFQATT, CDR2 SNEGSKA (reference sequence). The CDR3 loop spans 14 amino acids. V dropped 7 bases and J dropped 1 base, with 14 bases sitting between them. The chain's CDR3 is CSVVAGGSGNTIYF. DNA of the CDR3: TGCAGTGTAGTGGCCGGCGGGTCTGGAAACACCATATATTTT.

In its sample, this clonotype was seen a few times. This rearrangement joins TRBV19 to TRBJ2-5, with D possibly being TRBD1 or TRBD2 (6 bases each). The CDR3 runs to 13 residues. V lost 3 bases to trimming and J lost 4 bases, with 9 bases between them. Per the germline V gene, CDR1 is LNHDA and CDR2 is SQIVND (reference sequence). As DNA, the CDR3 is TGTGCCAGTAGTATCCGGGGGCGAGAGACCCAGTACTTC. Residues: CASSIRGRETQYF.

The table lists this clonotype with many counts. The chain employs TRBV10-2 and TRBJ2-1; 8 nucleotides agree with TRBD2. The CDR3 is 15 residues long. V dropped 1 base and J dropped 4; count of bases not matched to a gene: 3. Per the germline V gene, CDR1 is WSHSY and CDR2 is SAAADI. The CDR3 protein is CASSEYGTSYNEQFF. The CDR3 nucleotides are TGCGCCAGCAGTGAGTATGGGACTAGTTACAATGAGCAGTTCTTC.

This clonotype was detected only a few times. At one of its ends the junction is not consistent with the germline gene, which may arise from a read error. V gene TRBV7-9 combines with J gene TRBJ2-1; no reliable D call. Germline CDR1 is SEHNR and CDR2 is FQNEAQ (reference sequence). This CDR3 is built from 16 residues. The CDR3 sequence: CASSLETFSAYNEQFF. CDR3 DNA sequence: TGTGCCAGCAGTTTAGAGACTTTCTCAGCCTACAATGAGCAGTTCTTC.

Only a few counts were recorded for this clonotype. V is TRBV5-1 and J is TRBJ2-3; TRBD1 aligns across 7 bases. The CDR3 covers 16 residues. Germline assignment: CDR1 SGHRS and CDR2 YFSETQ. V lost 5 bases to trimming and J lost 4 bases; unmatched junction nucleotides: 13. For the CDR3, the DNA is TGCGCCAGCAGTTACGATTCACAGGGGTTCGCAGATACGCAGTATTTT. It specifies CASSYDSQGFADTQYF.

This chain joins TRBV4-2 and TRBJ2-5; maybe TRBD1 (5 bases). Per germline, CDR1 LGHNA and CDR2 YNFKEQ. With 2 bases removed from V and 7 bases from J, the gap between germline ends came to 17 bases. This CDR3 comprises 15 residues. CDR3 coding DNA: TGTGCCAGCAGCCAAACGTCAGGGATTGGATCGACCCAGTACTTC. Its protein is CASSQTSGIGSTQYF.

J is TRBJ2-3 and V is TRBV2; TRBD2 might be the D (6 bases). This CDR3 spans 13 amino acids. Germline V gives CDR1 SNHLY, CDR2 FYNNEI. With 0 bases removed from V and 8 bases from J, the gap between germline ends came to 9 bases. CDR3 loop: CASSEAWGGTQYF. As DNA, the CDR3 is TGTGCCAGCAGTGAAGCATGGGGAGGTACGCAGTATTTT.